The clone carrying this TCR beta chain was observed a few times. The antigen remains undetermined. The CDR3 length is 18 residues. The V gene end was trimmed by 0 bases and the J gene end by 0 bases; junction bases not matched to a gene: 9. Germline V gene data show CDR1 as SGHRS and CDR2 as YFSETQ. The entry originates in a study of identical twins. Study-wide results and limits: Insertions were reduced in abundant cord blood beta clonotypes but not in memory repertoires. In monozygotic twins, models underestimated the sharing of out-of-frame TCR alpha.

A universal primer site was incorporated via template switching, and the cDNA contained unique molecular identifiers. A single record per CDR3 protein comes from TCRdb applying MiXCR to the 5' RACE reads. The sample consists of 400,000 or so distinct CDR3 sequences, approximately 8.7% of them appearing once. The chain combines TRBV5-1 with TRBJ2-7; TRBD2 matches at 10 bases. What was sequenced was naive T cells sorted from blood. This TCR came from a woman in her fifties or sixties in good health. The CDR3 sequence: CASSLEVRLAGRSYEQYF. The CDR3, as DNA: TGCGCCAGCAGCTTGGAGGTAAGACTAGCGGGCCGCTCCTACGAGCAGTACTTC.